A single sample gave rise to the 6 T cell receptor beta chains below, sequenced in a study of blood T cell repertoires in COVID-19. Clones were read by immunoSEQ multiplex PCR, and TCRdb kept only the in-frame ones, dropping some. The data contain 150,000 to 200,000 clones, roughly 87% of them singletons. Sequencing was done on a sample of PBMCs or T cells enriched from blood (not recorded which). These TCRs come from a woman aged 45-65 years who had recovered from COVID-19.

This chain joins TRBV7-2 and TRBJ2-7; 7 nucleotides align to TRBD1. CDR1 and CDR2 from the germline V gene are SGHTA and FQGNSA. The CDR3 is 15 amino acids. V was pared by 2 bases and J by 4 bases, with 8 bases of the junction left unmatched. The CDR3 loop reads CASSLRRTGSYEQYF. For the CDR3, the DNA is TGTGCCAGCAGCTTAAGGAGGACAGGCTCGTACGAGCAGTACTTC.

This sequence joins TRBV6-5 and TRBJ1-2, with D possibly being TRBD1 (6 bases). This CDR3 spans 12 amino acids. The V gene lost 9 bases and the J gene lost 4 bases, with 12 bases spanning the gap. Germline V gene data show CDR1 as MNHEY and CDR2 as SVGAGI. In DNA form, the CDR3 reads TGTGCCAGTAACAGGGTCGGCTATGGCTACACCTTC. Protein product: CASNRVGYGYTF.

This chain joins TRBV7-2 and TRBJ2-7, with 9 bases fitting TRBD2. The CDR3 runs to 16 residues. From germline, CDR1 is SGHTA and CDR2 FQGNSA. Trimming cost V 1 base and J 2 bases; bases outside gene matches: 6. CDR3 nucleotide sequence: TGTGCCAGCAGCTTAGACGAGGCTAGCGGGGCCTACGAGCAGTACTTC. Protein sequence: CASSLDEASGAYEQYF.

V and J are TRBV2 and TRBJ2-1; 10 bases are a match to TRBD2. Germline lookup yields CDR1 SNHLY and CDR2 FYNNEI. J lost 6 bases, V lost 6 bases, and 8 bases had no gene match. CDR3 length: 15 amino acids. The CDR3, as DNA: TGTGCCAGCAGAGTTACTAGCGGGATTAGCAATGAGCAGTTCTTC. Residues: CASRVTSGISNEQFF. The whole variable domain, remainder taken from reference TRBV2 and TRBJ2-1, is EPEVTQTPSHQVTQMGQEVILRCVPISNHLYFYWYRQILGQKVEFLVSFYNNEISEKSEIFDDQFSVERPDGSNFTLKIRSTKLEDSAMYFCASRVTSGISNEQFFGPGTRLTVL.

The rearrangement uses TRBV5-1 and TRBJ1-2; the match to TRBD1 covers 9 bases. Trimming removed 4 bases from V and 4 bases from J; junction bases left unmatched: 11. CDR3 size: 16 residues. Germline CDR1 is SGHRS and CDR2 is YFSETQ. In DNA, the CDR3 is TGCGCCAGCAGCCAGAATCCGGGACAGGGTAGCTATGGCTACACCTTC. This translates into CASSQNPGQGSYGYTF.

The chain employs TRBV4-1 and TRBJ1-4; a weak D match, TRBD1 (5 bases). Per germline, CDR1 MGHRA and CDR2 YSYEKL. V lost 1 base, J lost 5 bases, and 17 bases lay in between. CDR3 size: 17 residues. CDR3 residues: CASSQVVPTVFNEKLFF. The CDR3 region has the DNA TGCGCCAGCAGCCAAGTAGTCCCGACAGTATTCAATGAAAAACTGTTTTTT.